These T cell receptor beta chains were read from a single sample in a study of T cells in Graves' hyperthyroidism and ophthalmopathy. TCRdb passed the multiplex PCR reads through MiXCR, listing each CDR3 protein once. This table holds about half a million distinct CDR3 sequences, around 16% found once. The sample was blood. The source is a woman in her 30s with Graves' ophthalmopathy. The CDR3 runs from the conserved cysteine through the conserved F or W. Fields, in order: J gene, V gene, clone size, D gene, CDR3 DNA, CDR3 protein. A D gene is named only where the DNA matches it firmly. Size is stated for part of the rows, as once, few or many counts, or as a class when the clone is expanded.

TRBJ2-5 | TRBV28 | many | . | TGTGCCAGCAGTTTGGCGTGGGACTCGAAAGAGACCCAGTACTTC | CASSLAWDSKETQYF
TRBJ1-1 | TRBV24-1 | many | . | TGTGCCACCAGTATGGGGGGCTTGAACACTGAAGCTTTCTTT | CATSMGGLNTEAFF
TRBJ2-7 | TRBV7-3 | . | TRBD2 | TGTGCCAGCAGCCCCAGCCTAGCGGGAGCTTACGAGCAGTACTTC | CASSPSLAGAYEQYF
TRBJ2-3 | TRBV11-2 | many | . | TGTGCCAGCAGCTCGGGACACACAGATACGCAGTATTTT | CASSSGHTDTQYF
TRBJ1-2 | TRBV19 | . | . | TGTGCCAGTAGCACCCCGGGGGGGCCGAGCTATGGCTACACCTTC | CASSTPGGPSYGYTF
TRBJ2-7 | TRBV20-1 | few | . | TGCAGTGCTAGTGGGCGACCGGGAGACGTTTACGAGCAGTACTTC | CSASGRPGDVYEQYF
TRBJ2-7 | TRBV9 | many | TRBD1 | TGTGCCAGCAGCGTGACAGGGGCCCACGAGCAGTACTTC | CASSVTGAHEQYF
TRBJ1-2 | TRBV18 | many | . | TGTGCCAGCTCACCACTTTCTCATAACTATGGCTACACCTTC | CASSPLSHNYGYTF
TRBJ2-2 | TRBV7-9 | many | TRBD1 | TGTGCCAGCAGCTTTCAGGGGGCGCGCGGCACCGGGGAGCTGTTTTTT | CASSFQGARGTGELFF
TRBJ2-1 | TRBV18 | many | TRBD1 | TGTGCCAGCAAACGGGACAGGGCCCCCTCCTACAATGAGCAGTTCTTC | CASKRDRAPSYNEQFF
TRBJ2-7 | TRBV29-1 | . | . | TGCAGCGTTGTGGTCAACGACTACGAGCAGTACTTC | CSVVVNDYEQYF
TRBJ2-7 | TRBV7-2 | . | TRBD1 | TGTGCCAGCAGCGTAACACAGGGGTACGAGCAGTACTTC | CASSVTQGYEQYF
TRBJ2-5 | TRBV6-1 | . | . | TGTGCCAGCAGTGAAGGTGGAGAGACCCAGTACTTC | CASSEGGETQYF
TRBJ2-5 | TRBV12-3/TRBV12-4 | many | TRBD1 | TGTGCCAGCAGGAGGGACAGCTCCCAAGAGACCCAGTACTTC | CASRRDSSQETQYF
TRBJ2-1 | TRBV6-2/TRBV6-3 | many | . | TGTGCCAGTCTACCCGACGGGGGCTCCTACAATGAGCAGTTCTTC | CASLPDGGSYNEQFF
TRBJ1-5 | TRBV6-9 | few | . | TGTGCCAGCAGTTACGGGGAAAGCAATCAGCCCCAGCATTTT | CASSYGESNQPQHF
TRBJ2-7 | TRBV3-1 | many | . | TGTGCCAGCAGCCAAGAACCGGGACCACAGAAATTTTACGAGCAGTACTTC | CASSQEPGPQKFYEQYF
TRBJ2-7 | TRBV28 | many | . | TGTGCCAGCATGTGGACAGTCTCCTACGAGCAGTACTTC | CASMWTVSYEQYF
TRBJ2-7 | TRBV12-3/TRBV12-4 | . | TRBD1 | TGTGCCAGCAGGATGGGACAGACGTACGAGCAGTACTTC | CASRMGQTYEQYF
TRBJ1-1 | TRBV6-6 | many | TRBD1 | TGTGCCAGCAGTTACACCAGGGGGCGCGGGGACACTGAAGCTTTCTTT | CASSYTRGRGDTEAFF
TRBJ1-4 | TRBV4-1 | . | . | TGCGCCAGCGGCCGATTACCCTCCGATTCGGATGAAAAACTGTTTTTT | CASGRLPSDSDEKLFF
TRBJ2-1 | TRBV12-3/TRBV12-4 | many | TRBD1 | TGTGCCAGCAGGAATACAGGGGGCCTAACCAATGAGCAGTTCTTC | CASRNTGGLTNEQFF
TRBJ1-1 | TRBV29-1 | . | . | TGCAGCCATTCCAGGGGTGGAAACACTGAAGCTTTCTTT | CSHSRGGNTEAFF
TRBJ2-2 | TRBV14 | . | . | TGTGCCAGCAGCCATGGGGGGACAGCGGAGCTGTTTTTT | CASSHGGTAELFF
TRBJ2-5 | TRBV6-1 | few | TRBD1 | TGTGCCAGCCGGACAGGGTGGGAGACCCAGTACTTC | CASRTGWETQYF
TRBJ2-7 | TRBV11-2 | many | TRBD2 | TGTGCCAGCGGGCGAGCGGGACCGCTCGAGCAGTACTTC | CASGRAGPLEQYF
TRBJ2-3 | TRBV19 | few | TRBD1 | TGTGCCAGTAGTACGGACAGGTTGGATACGCAGTATTTT | CASSTDRLDTQYF
TRBJ2-3 | TRBV3-1 | . | TRBD2 | TGTGCCAGCAGCCAAGATTCCCTAGCGGGAGGGCCTTTCAAAGATACGCAGTATTTT | CASSQDSLAGGPFKDTQYF
TRBJ1-1 | TRBV2 | many | . | TGTGCCAGCAGTGGGGACGGGCGGGGAACTGAAGCTTTCTTT | CASSGDGRGTEAFF
TRBJ2-1 | TRBV19 | few | . | TGTGCCAGTAGAGGGGTAGGGAACAATGAGCAGTTCTTC | CASRGVGNNEQFF
TRBJ2-2 | TRBV5-5 | . | . | TGTGCCAGCAGCTTGCACCCCGCAGGGGGGTTCGGGGAGCTGTCTTTT | CASSLHPAGGFGELSF
TRBJ1-1 | TRBV6-8 | . | . | TGTGCCTGCAGTTACTCGAGCATGTGGACACCCAACACTGAAGCTTTCTTT | CACSYSSMWTPNTEAFF
TRBJ2-4 | TRBV5-5 | . | TRBD1 | TGTGCCAGCAGCTCCGAACAGGGGGCCCCCCTTGAGTACATTCAGTACTTC | CASSSEQGAPLEYIQYF
TRBJ2-3 | TRBV5-1 | many | . | TGCGCCAGCAGCTTTGGCTTCACAGATACGCAGTATTTT | CASSFGFTDTQYF
TRBJ2-3 | TRBV7-3 | . | . | TGTGCCAGCGGGGCCACAGGGGGGGCAGATACGCAGTATTTT | CASGATGGADTQYF
TRBJ1-6 | TRBV20-1 | few | . | TGCAGTGCTATGAACAGGGACTCCTATAATTCACCCCTCCACTTT | CSAMNRDSYNSPLHF
TRBJ2-7 | TRBV7-9 | . | TRBD2 | TGTGCCAGCAGCTTACCGGGACTAGCGGGAGAAAGCTCCTACGAGCAGTACTTC | CASSLPGLAGESSYEQYF
TRBJ1-1 | TRBV10-3 | . | . | TGTGCCATCAGTGAGCAGGACAGTCCAGGTACTGAAGCTTTCTTT | CAISEQDSPGTEAFF
TRBJ2-1 | TRBV7-9 | few | . | TGTGCCAGCAGCTTCCGCTCGGCCCATGAGCAGTTCTTC | CASSFRSAHEQFF
TRBJ2-3 | TRBV19 | many | . | TGTGCCAGTAGTATAGAGGGCGGTACGCAGTATTTT | CASSIEGGTQYF
TRBJ2-7 | TRBV6-5 | many | . | TGTGCCAGCAGTTACTCGGAGGGCCCTTCCGAGCAGTACTTC | CASSYSEGPSEQYF
TRBJ2-1 | TRBV7-2 | many | . | TGTGCCAGCAGCTTAGTGTTACCTGAGCAGTTCTTC | CASSLVLPEQFF
TRBJ2-5 | TRBV27 | . | TRBD2 | TGTGCCAGCAGTTTAACGCCGGGACTAGGGGGGACCCAGTACTTC | CASSLTPGLGGTQYF
TRBJ1-4 | TRBV4-3 | few | . | TGCGCCAGCAGCCAGGTTCGGGAAAAACTGTTTTTT | CASSQVREKLFF
TRBJ1-1 | TRBV20-1 | . | . | TGCAGTGCTAGCTCTATCAGGGGTGAAGCTTTCTTT | CSASSIRGEAFF
TRBJ2-5 | TRBV2 | many | . | TGTGCCAGCAGTGATTTAGAAACTCAAGAGACCCAGTACTTC | CASSDLETQETQYF
TRBJ2-1 | TRBV5-6 | few | . | TGTGCCAGCAGCTTGTTCGGGCCCGGCAATGAGCAGTTCTTC | CASSLFGPGNEQFF